This T cell receptor (beta chain) was documented in a study of OX40 agonist ivuxolimab in advanced cancers. About the study: In this trial design, patients received ivuxolimab intravenously at 0.01 to 10 mg/kg every 2 weeks. General study results and limits: Blood T cells, both CD4+ and CD8+, expanded clonally by week 6 at 0.1 to 3.0 mg/kg. CD8+ T cells were the subset that, on average, had more expanded clones than CD4+. Not determined was the antigen specificity of the expanded peripheral T cells.

The assay was immunoSEQ multiplex PCR, and TCRdb's table has in-frame clones only and misses some. This table holds 95,000 to 100,000 clones, about 79% found once. Points on this clone: Its antigen is as yet unknown.

The CDR3 runs to 17 residues. Germline V gives CDR1 MGHRA, CDR2 YSYEKL. V gave up 4 bases and J gave up 0 bases; unmatched junction bases: 9. This chain connects TRBV4-1 to TRBJ1-5; 7 bases agree with TRBD1. Sequencing used CD4+ or CD8+ T cells sorted from blood, obtained in a trial of the OX40 agonist ivuxolimab. This TCR derives from an adult with an advanced solid tumor such as melanoma, head and neck, liver or kidney cancer. The CDR3 coding sequence is TGCGCCAGCAGCCGAGACAGGGTAGGGGATAGCAATCAGCCCCAGCATTTT. This encodes CASSRDRVGDSNQPQHF.